Following are 25 T cell receptor beta chains from one sample sequenced in a study of T cells after yellow fever vaccination. TCRdb re-called the 5' RACE reads through MiXCR, storing one row per CDR3 protein. Among 300,000 to 400,000 distinct CDR3 sequences listed, roughly 8.7% were seen once. The sequencing used PBMCs, collected on the day of the first yellow fever vaccination. The receptors shown here come from a man in his late teens or twenties who received the YFV17D yellow fever vaccine.

This chain joins TRBV7-2 and TRBJ2-2; 8 nucleotides line up with TRBD2. With 4 bases clipped from V and 0 bases from J, the junction kept 7 bases outside the gene matches. Germline lookup yields CDR1 SGHTA and CDR2 FQGNSA. This CDR3 has 17 residues. The CDR3 nucleotides read TGTGCCAGCAGCTCTAGCGCGGGGGGACCGAACACCGGGGAGCTGTTTTTT. Protein: CASSSSAGGPNTGELFF.

J is TRBJ2-6 and V is TRBV12-3 or TRBV12-4; D is possibly TRBD1 or TRBD2 (5 bases each). CDR3 length equals 17 residues. V shed 6 bases and J shed 4 bases, with 19 bases lying between them. CDR3 bases: TGTGCCAGCAGCCCCCGTAGGGCAGGGACGGGGGCCAACGTCCTGACTTTC. Residues: CASSPRRAGTGANVLTF.

In this sample, this clonotype turned up a few times. This chain connects TRBV6-2 or TRBV6-3 to TRBJ2-1, with TRBD2 identical over 10 bases. Germline trimming cut 5 bases from V and 6 bases from J; bases unmatched to any gene: 13. There are 17 residues in the CDR3. CDR1 MNHEY and CDR2 SVGEGT come from the germline V gene. CDR3 loop: CASSPTDLLAGVNEQFF. CDR3 nucleotides: TGTGCCAGCAGTCCAACCGACCTCCTAGCGGGGGTCAATGAGCAGTTCTTC.

The chain combines TRBV7-2 with TRBJ2-4, with 7 nucleotides matching TRBD2. Germline V CDR1 and CDR2: SGHTA, FQGNSA. V gave up 5 bases and J gave up 6 bases; unmatched junction bases: 1. The CDR3 extends over 12 amino acids. This CDR3 is CASSTGGNIQYF. DNA for the CDR3: TGTGCCAGCAGCACGGGAGGAAACATTCAGTACTTC.

This clonotype has only a few counts. V is TRBV12-3 or TRBV12-4 and J is TRBJ2-3; possibly TRBD2 for D (5 bases). V was cut by 1 base and J by 5 bases, with 16 bases left in between. The CDR3 runs to 16 residues. CDR3 bases: TGTGCCAGCAGTTTAGGAAGCGGCGGACTGGAAGATACGCAGTATTTT. It encodes CASSLGSGGLEDTQYF.

This clonotype occurred a few times. The rearrangement joins TRBV20-1 to TRBJ2-2; 7 positions match TRBD2. The V and J ends lost 4 bases and 4 bases, in that order; junction bases with no gene match: 6. The CDR3 loop spans 14 amino acids. The germline V gene has CDR1 DFQATT and CDR2 SNEGSKA (reference sequence). CDR3 coding DNA: TGCAGTGCTATTTACAGCGGGGTCACCGGGGAGCTGTTTTTT. The encoded protein is CSAIYSGVTGELFF.

This clonotype came up a few times. The rearrangement links TRBV7-2 to TRBJ2-7; 8 bases agree with TRBD1. Germline-derived CDR1 and CDR2 are SGHTA and FQGNSA. This CDR3 has 12 amino acids. V shed 4 bases and J 6 bases; nucleotides not matched to a gene: 2. CDR3 residues: CASSSTGGEQYF. As DNA, the CDR3 is TGTGCCAGCAGCTCAACAGGGGGCGAGCAGTACTTC.

A few counts support this clonotype. This chain connects TRBV11-2 to TRBJ2-2; 7 bases line up with TRBD2. V lost 3 bases, J lost 4 bases, and 8 bases stayed unmatched. The CDR3 is 16 residues long. Germline CDR1 and CDR2: SGHAT and FQNNGV. CDR3 protein: CASSLLTGRGTGELFF. CDR3 nucleotide sequence: TGTGCCAGCAGCTTGCTTACGGGGAGGGGCACCGGGGAGCTGTTTTTT.

This clonotype occurred a few times. The V gene is TRBV5-1, the J gene TRBJ2-5; 9 bases fit TRBD2. Germline V gene data show CDR1 as SGHRS and CDR2 as YFSETQ. This CDR3 has 16 residues. The V gene end was trimmed by 1 base and the J gene end by 1 base; junction bases not matched to a gene: 5. CDR3 DNA: TGCGCCAGCAGCTTGTCAACTAGCGGGTTCCAAGAGACCCAGTACTTC. This encodes CASSLSTSGFQETQYF. The variable domain in full, completed from reference TRBV5-1 and TRBJ2-5, reads KAGVTQTPRYLIKTRGQQVTLSCSPISGHRSVSWYQQTPGQGLQFLFEYFSETQRNKGNFPGRFSGRQFSNSRSEMNVSTLELGDSALYLCASSLSTSGFQETQYFGPGTRLLVL.

This clonotype was found many times. The gene calls are TRBV5-1 and TRBJ2-1; TRBD1 matches at 8 bases. Trimming cost V 0 bases and J 6 bases; bases outside gene matches: 8. The CDR3 totals 16 residues. The germline CDR1 and CDR2 sequences are SGHRS and YFSETQ. The CDR3 DNA reads TGCGCCAGCAGCTTGGACTGGACAGGGACATTCAATGAGCAGTTCTTC. Translation gives CASSLDWTGTFNEQFF.

V gene TRBV11-2 combines with J gene TRBJ2-3; TRBD2 aligns across 8 bases. The CDR3 consists of 16 residues. Germline V gene sequence: CDR1 SGHAT, CDR2 FQNNGV. V trimming: 5 bases; J trimming: 3 bases; junction bases outside the gene matches: 10. CDR3 amino acids: CASSPRGGFGTDTQYF. CDR3 coding DNA: TGTGCCAGCAGCCCCCGGGGGGGGTTCGGGACAGATACGCAGTATTTT.

The chain combines TRBV7-2 with TRBJ1-4; TRBD1 agrees at 9 bases. The germline gives CDR1 SGHTA, CDR2 FQGNSA. This CDR3 has 14 residues. With 3 bases clipped from V and 5 bases from J, the junction kept 1 base outside the gene matches. CDR3 region: CASSFDRGNEKLFF. The DNA of the CDR3 is TGTGCCAGCAGCTTTGACAGGGGGAATGAAAAACTGTTTTTT.

The chain combines TRBV29-1 with TRBJ2-5; no firm D call. Per germline, CDR1 SQVTM and CDR2 ANQGSEA. The CDR3 length is 12 residues. The V end lost 1 base, the J end lost 1 base, and 4 bases lay between the germline ends. CDR3 residues: CSVEGTQETQYF. CDR3 DNA: TGCAGCGTTGAAGGCACCCAAGAGACCCAGTACTTC. Combining the CDR3 with reference TRBV29-1 and TRBJ2-5 gives the whole variable domain SAVISQKPSRDICQRGTSLTIQCQVDSQVTMMFWYRQQPGQSLTLIATANQGSEATYESGFVIDKFPISRPNLTFSTLTVSNMSPEDSSIYLCSVEGTQETQYFGPGTRLLVL.

At least ten counts were recorded for this clonotype. V usage is TRBV7-2 and J usage is TRBJ2-5, with TRBD2 matching 8 bases. V was clipped by 5 bases and J by 4 bases; unmatched bases: 6. The germline CDR1 and CDR2 sequences are SGHTA and FQGNSA. The CDR3 length is 14 residues. CDR3 loop: CASSLRGGRETQYF. The CDR3 DNA is TGTGCCAGCAGCCTCCGGGGGGGCAGAGAGACCCAGTACTTC. Variable domain in full (rest from reference TRBV7-2 and TRBJ2-5): GAGVSQSPSNKVTEKGKDVELRCDPISGHTALYWYRQSLGQGLEFLIYFQGNSAPDKSGLPSDRFSAERTGGSVSTLTIQRTQQEDSAVYLCASSLRGGRETQYFGPGTRLLVL.

This clonotype was recorded at least ten times. This rearrangement joins TRBV7-9 to TRBJ1-3; no clear D. CDR1 is SEHNR, CDR2 FQNEAQ, per germline (reference sequence). The CDR3 runs 12 residues. V lost 2 bases to trimming and J lost 4 bases, with 3 bases between them. The CDR3 DNA follows: TGTGCCAGCAGCTTACACGGAAACACCATATATTTT. This codes for CASSLHGNTIYF.

This clonotype was counted at least ten times. This rearrangement joins TRBV5-1 to TRBJ2-7; 11 nucleotides line up with TRBD2. After removal of 4 bases from V and 3 bases from J, the junction contained 6 bases not matched to a gene. The germline V gene encodes CDR1 SGHRS and CDR2 YFSETQ. This CDR3 is 15 amino acids long. CDR3: CASSVGTSGFYEQYV. The CDR3 DNA is TGCGCCAGCAGCGTCGGGACTAGCGGATTCTACGAGCAGTACGTC.

This clonotype has a handful of counts. This rearrangement joins TRBV4-2 to TRBJ2-5; 12 bases line up with TRBD1. Per the germline V gene, CDR1 is LGHNA and CDR2 is YNFKEQ. V gave up 8 bases and J gave up 5 bases; unmatched junction bases: 9. The CDR3 spans 15 residues. This chain's CDR3 is CASAPGTGGLETQYF. The DNA of the CDR3 is TGTGCCAGCGCACCCGGGACAGGGGGCTTGGAGACCCAGTACTTC.

The V call is TRBV3-1, the J call TRBJ2-7; D possibly corresponds to TRBD1 (5 bases). The CDR3 sequence is 13 residues long. V gave up 0 bases and J gave up 12 bases, with 15 bases separating them. Germline V gene lookup returns CDR1 LGHDT and CDR2 YNNKEL (reference sequence). DNA of the CDR3: TGTGCCAGCAGCCAAGAAGGGGTCCTCTTCCCGTACGTC. Amino acids: CASSQEGVLFPYV.

This clonotype was detected ten times or more. This chain uses TRBV7-9 with TRBJ2-3; D remains unclear. Trimming left V 0 bases short and J 1 base short, with 2 bases between. CDR3 length: 13 amino acids. CDR1 SEHNR and CDR2 FQNEAQ come from the germline V gene (reference sequence). The CDR3 nucleotides are TGTGCCAGCAGCTTAGCGCGCACAGATACGCAGTATTTT. This translates into CASSLARTDTQYF. The full variable domain, its missing parts supplied by reference TRBV7-9 and TRBJ2-3, is DTGVSQNPRHKITKRGQNVTFRCDPISEHNRLYWYRQTLGQGPEFLTYFQNEAQLEKSRLLSDRFSAERPKGSFSTLEIQRTEQGDSAMYLCASSLARTDTQYFGPGTRLTVL.

Many counts were recorded for this clonotype. The chain recombines TRBV6-5 with TRBJ2-7, with no clear D. CDR3 length equals 13 residues. Germline assignment: CDR1 MNHEY and CDR2 SVGAGI. V lost 0 bases, J lost 4 bases, and 7 bases lay in between. CDR3 loop: CASSYSVSYEQYF. As DNA, the CDR3 is TGTGCCAGCAGTTACTCCGTTAGTTACGAGCAGTACTTC.

The gene calls are TRBV5-5 and TRBJ2-1; either TRBD1 or TRBD2 may supply D (5 bases each). The germline CDR1 and CDR2 sequences are SGHKS and YYEKEE (reference sequence). Trimming removed 1 base from V and 9 bases from J, with 17 bases in between. The CDR3 runs 15 residues. Written as DNA, the CDR3 is TGTGCCAGCAGCTTGTTCAGCCTAGCCCAGGGTGAGCAGTTCTTC. Residues: CASSLFSLAQGEQFF.

This clonotype has a count of ten or more. The gene calls are TRBV20-1 and TRBJ1-1, with TRBD1 matching 12 bases. Germline lookup yields CDR1 DFQATT and CDR2 SNEGSKA (reference sequence). V gave up 0 bases and J gave up 8 bases; unmatched junction bases: 10. This CDR3 comprises 16 residues. This CDR3 is CSARERAWDRGHEAFF. CDR3 in DNA: TGCAGTGCTAGAGAGCGCGCCTGGGACAGGGGGCACGAAGCTTTCTTT.

In its sample, this clonotype was seen a few times. Here the CDR3 DNA reads TGCGCCAGCAGCCAAGTCGCAGGGAGAGTAGGTGGCTACACCTTC. It yields the protein CASSQVAGRVGGYTF. The chain combines TRBV4-1 with TRBJ1-2; perhaps TRBD1 as D (5 bases). The CDR3 is 15 residues long. Germline CDR1 reads MGHRA; CDR2 reads YSYEKL. V lost 1 base to trimming and J lost 7 bases, with 16 bases between them.

This clonotype has more than one count but fewer than ten. The CDR3 loop reads CASFDRAPEAFF. The DNA for the CDR3 is TGTGCCTCCTTTGACAGGGCCCCTGAAGCTTTCTTT. The chain has TRBV24-1 and TRBJ1-1; 7 bases map to TRBD1. With 12 bases clipped from V and 6 bases from J, the junction kept 9 bases outside the gene matches. The CDR3 consists of 12 residues. The germline V gene has CDR1 KGHDR and CDR2 SFDVKD.

The chain employs TRBV7-2 and TRBJ2-7; no clear D. The CDR3 contains 11 residues. V dropped 3 bases and J dropped 3 bases, with 3 bases sitting between them. The germline V gene has CDR1 SGHTA and CDR2 FQGNSA. The CDR3 region has the DNA TGTGCCAGCAGCTTCAACTACGAGCAGTACTTC. Residues: CASSFNYEQYF.